This TCR beta chain comes out of a study of T cell responses to AZD1222 COVID-19 vaccine. With respect to this clone: Its antigen is not known.

CDR3 length: 13 residues. Germline V gene data show CDR1 as ENHRY and CDR2 as SYGVKD. Deletions cut 10 bases from V and 5 bases from J, with 17 bases between. Sequencing was performed with immunoSEQ multiplex PCR; in TCRdb, only in-frame clones are kept and a portion is missing. The data contain 150,000 to 200,000 clones, about 89% of them singletons. Points from the study as a whole: Only a handful of AZD1222 recipients tested seropositive at baseline. Repertoire sampling happened only post peak T cell response.

The sample in question was peripheral blood, obtained on day 0 of MenACWY control vaccination. This receptor was taken from an adult in good health. The chain joins TRBV10-3 to TRBJ1-1; perhaps TRBD1 as D (5 bases). CDR3 sequence: CATLSRDATEAFF. CDR3 in DNA: TGTGCCACCCTGTCCAGGGACGCGACTGAAGCTTTCTTT.